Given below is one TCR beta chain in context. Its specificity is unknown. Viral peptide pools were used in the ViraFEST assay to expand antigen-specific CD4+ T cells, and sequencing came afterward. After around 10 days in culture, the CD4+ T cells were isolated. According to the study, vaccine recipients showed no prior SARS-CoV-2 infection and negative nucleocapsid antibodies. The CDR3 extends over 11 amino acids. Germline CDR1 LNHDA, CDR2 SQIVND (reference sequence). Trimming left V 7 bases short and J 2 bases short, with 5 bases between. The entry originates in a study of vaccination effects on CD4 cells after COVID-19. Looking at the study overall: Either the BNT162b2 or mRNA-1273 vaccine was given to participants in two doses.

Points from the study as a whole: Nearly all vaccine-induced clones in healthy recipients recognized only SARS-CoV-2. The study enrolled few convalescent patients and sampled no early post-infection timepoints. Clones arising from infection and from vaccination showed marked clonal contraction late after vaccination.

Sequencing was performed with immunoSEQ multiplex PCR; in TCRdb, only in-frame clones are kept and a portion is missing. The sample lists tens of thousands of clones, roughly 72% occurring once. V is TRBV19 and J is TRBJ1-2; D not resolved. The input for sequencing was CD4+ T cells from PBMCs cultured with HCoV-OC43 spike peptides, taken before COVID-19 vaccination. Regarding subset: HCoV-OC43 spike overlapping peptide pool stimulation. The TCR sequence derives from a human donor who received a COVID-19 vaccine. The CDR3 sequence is CASNSNYGYTF. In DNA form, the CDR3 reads TGTGCCAGTAACTCCAACTATGGCTACACCTTC.